The 7 T cell receptor beta chains below were found in one sample sequenced in a study of blood T cell repertoires in COVID-19. TCRdb's table, derived via immunoSEQ multiplex PCR, lists solely in-frame clones and lacks some. The sample includes approximately 41,000 clones, roughly 90% of them seen just once. Sequencing was carried out using peripheral blood. The receptor source for this set is an elderly woman with active COVID-19.

The chain combines TRBV30 with TRBJ1-3; D ambiguous. CDR1 is GTSNPN and CDR2 is SVGIG in the germline V gene (reference sequence). The length of the CDR3 is 14 residues. V lost 1 base and J 4 bases, leaving 11 bases between the germline ends. The CDR3 here is CAWSGTRYGNTIYF. CDR3 in DNA: TGTGCCTGGAGTGGCACGCGCTACGGAAACACCATATATTTT.

The chain is built from TRBV18 and TRBJ2-1; 11 bases are a match to TRBD2. The CDR3 contains 16 residues. Unmatched junction bases numbered 8, after V lost 3 bases and J lost 7 bases. Germline V gene data show CDR1 as KGHSH and CDR2 as LQKENI. CDR3 protein: CASSPGLAGYKNEQFF. The CDR3 nucleotides are TGTGCCAGCTCACCCGGACTAGCGGGTTACAAGAATGAGCAGTTCTTC.

The chain has TRBV4-3 and TRBJ1-3, with a tentative D call TRBD1 (5 bases). The CDR3 extends over 15 amino acids. Looked up from germline, CDR1 is LGHNA and CDR2 is YSLEER. The ends were cut back, 6 bases at V and 4 bases at J, with 16 bases in the middle. The CDR3, as DNA: TGCGCCAGCAGTCGGGGGGAACGGGGAGGAAACACCATATATTTT. This gives the protein CASSRGERGGNTIYF.

V is TRBV27 and J is TRBJ2-2, with 10 bases identical to TRBD1. This CDR3 is 18 amino acids long. Germline assignment: CDR1 MNHEY and CDR2 SMNVEV (reference sequence). With 4 bases clipped from V and 7 bases from J, the junction kept 15 bases outside the gene matches. The CDR3 reads CASSSHLDRGLSIGELFF. The CDR3 DNA sequence: TGTGCCAGCAGTTCCCACCTCGACAGGGGGCTCAGCATCGGGGAGCTGTTTTTT.

The rearrangement uses TRBV7-2 and TRBJ2-7, with 7 bases matching TRBD2. V lost 1 base, J lost 5 bases, and 11 bases stayed unmatched. Per the germline V gene, CDR1 is SGHTA and CDR2 is FQGNSA. The CDR3 consists of 16 residues. The DNA of the CDR3 is TGTGCCAGCAGCTTAGGACCATTGGGGGGGGTTCACGAGCAGTACTTC. Amino acid sequence: CASSLGPLGGVHEQYF.

This sequence joins TRBV27 and TRBJ1-2; D may be TRBD1 (5 bases). The germline gives CDR1 MNHEY, CDR2 SMNVEV (reference sequence). The length of the CDR3 is 15 residues. V lost 4 bases and J lost 5, with 17 bases in between. CDR3: CASSSPSTVGYGYTF. CDR3 DNA: TGTGCCAGCAGTTCCCCGTCGACAGTTGGGTATGGCTACACCTTC.

This clone was seen a few times. The chain joins TRBV28 to TRBJ1-2, with TRBD1 matching 8 bases. Per the germline V gene, CDR1 is MDHEN and CDR2 is SYDVKM. V was pared by 4 bases and J by 1 base, with 8 bases of the junction left unmatched. The CDR3 runs 16 residues. CDR3 loop: CASSYLGQGLNYGYTF. The CDR3 coding sequence is TGTGCCAGCAGTTACCTAGGACAGGGACTTAACTATGGCTACACCTTC.